This passage covers 15 T cell receptor beta chains from one sample sequenced in a study of long-term antiretroviral therapy in people with HIV. Sequencing used immunoSEQ v3.0 at survey level. The method was immunoSEQ multiplex PCR; TCRdb's version includes in-frame clones alone and lacks a portion of them. The sample includes some 16,000 clones, roughly 95% of them seen just once. The specimen was unsorted PBMCs, collected around 10 years after starting antiretroviral therapy. The receptor set was obtained from a man aged 25-45 years with HIV.

The chain recombines TRBV5-6 with TRBJ2-1; D possibly matches TRBD1 or TRBD2 (5 bases each). V gave up 5 bases and J gave up 3 bases, with 12 bases separating them. The CDR3 sequence is 14 residues long. Germline assignment: CDR1 SGHDT and CDR2 YYEEEE. This CDR3 is CASRLKGSYNEQFF. Here the CDR3 DNA reads TGTGCCAGCAGGCTCAAGGGGAGCTACAATGAGCAGTTCTTC.

V and J are TRBV2 and TRBJ1-1; TRBD1 matches at 10 bases. Germline-derived CDR1 and CDR2 are SNHLY and FYNNEI. The CDR3 contains 13 residues. With V trimmed by 5 bases and J by 7 bases, 4 bases remained unmatched. The CDR3 DNA reads as TGTGCCAGCAGTAGACAGGGGGCGGGTGAAGCTTTCTTT. This sequence encodes CASSRQGAGEAFF.

The chain is built from TRBV15 and TRBJ2-2; no clear D. CDR3 length: 14 amino acids. The germline V gene encodes CDR1 LNHNV and CDR2 YYDKDF (reference sequence). V gave up 3 bases and J gave up 6 bases, with 11 bases separating them. The CDR3 protein is CATSREHFPGELFF. CDR3 DNA sequence: TGTGCCACCAGCAGGGAACACTTCCCCGGGGAGCTGTTTTTT.

J is TRBJ2-1 and V is TRBV6-1; 7 bases are shared with TRBD1. Germline CDR1 and CDR2: MNHNS and SASEGT. The CDR3 sequence is 13 residues long. V was clipped by 8 bases and J by 2 bases; unmatched bases: 3. The CDR3 loop reads CASRQGAYNEQFF. The CDR3 coding sequence is TGTGCCAGCCGTCAGGGGGCCTACAATGAGCAGTTCTTC.

This clone was seen only once. CDR3 nucleotide sequence: TGTGCCAGTAATAGGCGGTTGAACACTGAAGCTTTCTTT. Encoded protein: CASNRRLNTEAFF. The chain joins TRBV19 to TRBJ1-1; D ambiguous. The ends were cut back, 7 bases at V and 0 bases at J, with 9 bases in the middle. Germline V gene sequence: CDR1 LNHDA, CDR2 SQIVND (reference sequence). This CDR3 is 13 amino acids long. Supplemented by reference TRBV19 and TRBJ1-1, the full variable domain reads DGGITQSPKYLFRKEGQNVTLSCEQNLNHDAMYWYRQDPGQGLRLIYYSQIVNDFQKGDIAEGYSVSREKKESFPLTVTSAQKNPTAFYLCASNRRLNTEAFFGQGTRLTVV.

The chain joins TRBV6-5 to TRBJ1-5; maybe TRBD1 (6 bases). Per germline, CDR1 MNHEY and CDR2 SVGAGI. The CDR3 is made up of 13 amino acids. Trimming stripped 2 bases from V and 5 bases from J, with 7 bases between. Written as DNA, the CDR3 is TGTGCCAGCAGTTACGAGGGGGATCAGCCCCAGCATTTT. It translates to CASSYEGDQPQHF.

The chain combines TRBV28 with TRBJ1-2; 7 nucleotides agree with TRBD1. The V and J ends lost 7 bases and 5 bases, in that order; junction bases with no gene match: 13. This CDR3 is built from 15 residues. Germline V gene lookup returns CDR1 MDHEN and CDR2 SYDVKM. CDR3 DNA: TGTGCCAGCACCCACCAGGGGGGCTGGGGTTATGGCTACACCTTC. The encoded protein is CASTHQGGWGYGYTF.

This chain uses TRBV7-2 with TRBJ1-5; D perhaps matches TRBD1 (5 bases). Looked up from germline, CDR1 is SGHTA and CDR2 is FQGNSA. V was clipped by 5 bases and J by 0 bases, with 14 bases between them. The CDR3 runs 16 residues. Here the CDR3 reads CASSPGRGYSNQPQHF. As DNA, the CDR3 is TGTGCCAGCAGCCCGGGACGGGGATATAGCAATCAGCCCCAGCATTTT.

The rearrangement joins TRBV7-8 to TRBJ2-1; D is perhaps TRBD2 (5 bases). The CDR3 has 17 residues. The ends were cut back, 1 base at V and 4 bases at J, with 17 bases in the middle. The germline V gene encodes CDR1 SGHVS and CDR2 FQNEAQ. CDR3 in DNA: TGTGCCAGCAGCTTAGTGGGCGGGTCCCTCACATACAATGAGCAGTTCTTC. Encoded protein: CASSLVGGSLTYNEQFF.

This clone was picked up one time. This chain links TRBV19 with TRBJ2-5; D uncertain. The length of the CDR3 is 13 residues. Germline CDR1 LNHDA, CDR2 SQIVND (reference sequence). Trimming pared 3 bases from V and 5 bases from J, leaving 10 bases between. The DNA for the CDR3 is TGTGCCAGTAGTATTGGCAGGTCGGAGACCCAGTACTTC. This gives the protein CASSIGRSETQYF.

The chain combines TRBV27 with TRBJ2-7; D is uncertain. CDR3 size: 9 residues. CDR1 MNHEY and CDR2 SMNVEV come from the germline V gene (reference sequence). V was pared by 11 bases and J by 6 bases, with 8 bases between. CDR3 nucleotides: TGTGCCGGCCGGAGCGAGCAGTACTTC. Translation: CAGRSEQYF.

This clone was picked up one time. This chain joins TRBV28 and TRBJ2-7; D gene uncertain. Trimming took 3 bases from V and 4 from J, leaving 7 bases between them. The CDR3 totals 12 residues. Germline V gene lookup returns CDR1 MDHEN and CDR2 SYDVKM. This CDR3 reads CASSLSDYEQYF. DNA for the CDR3: TGTGCCAGCAGTTTGTCGGATTACGAGCAGTACTTC.

This clone was seen once. The rearrangement joins TRBV6-5 to TRBJ2-7; no clear D. The CDR3 spans 13 residues. CDR1 is MNHEY and CDR2 is SVGAGI in the germline V gene. The ends were cut back, 3 bases at V and 6 bases at J, with 12 bases in the middle. This CDR3 is CASSYGRFGEQYF. As DNA, the CDR3 is TGTGCCAGCAGTTATGGTCGGTTCGGCGAGCAGTACTTC.

The table lists this clone with a count of one. The CDR3 spells CASSQAMNTEAFF. CDR3 bases: TGTGCCAGCAGCCAGGCCATGAACACTGAAGCTTTCTTT. The chain couples TRBV7-9 to TRBJ1-1, with D unresolved. CDR3 length: 13 residues. V was clipped by 5 bases and J by 0 bases, with 7 bases between them. Germline CDR1 reads SEHNR; CDR2 reads FQNEAQ (reference sequence).

The rearrangement uses TRBV5-1 and TRBJ1-3; a possible D gene is TRBD1 (5 bases). This CDR3 comprises 16 residues. In germline, CDR1 is SGHRS, CDR2 YFSETQ. V lost 0 bases to trimming and J lost 4 bases, with 14 bases between them. CDR3 nucleotide sequence: TGCGCCAGCAGCTTGGCCATTCAGGGAGCCGGAAACACCATATATTTT. Translating it yields CASSLAIQGAGNTIYF.